This T cell receptor beta chain comes out of a study of a mutant IDH1 vaccine in newly diagnosed glioma. Overall study context: The study started vaccination 4-6 weeks after radiotherapy alone, or with temozolomide cycles. Treated patients, approximately 60% male and 37.5% female, averaged roughly 43 years of age.

Time point given: week 5, during vaccination. What each vaccine dose contained was 300 ug of mutant IDH1 20-mer peptide, accompanied by topical imiquimod. The donors' diagnosis was new WHO grade 3 or 4 astrocytoma that was IDH1-mutant and ATRX-lost. The study, taken as a whole, reports: Top peripheral T cell clonotype shifts appeared unrelated to pseudoprogression.

This table comes from immunoSEQ multiplex PCR, and its TCRdb copy is limited to in-frame clones, with some not included. The table includes tens of thousands of clones, roughly 83% detected once. A note on this clone: Its antigen is unknown.

Sequences were derived from PBMCs, sampled from a glioma patient whose treatment included an IDH1 peptide vaccine. The receptor comes from a young man with glioma.

DNA of the CDR3: TGTGCCAGCAGGCTCTCGGGAGGGACTAATGAAAAACTGTTTTTT. Translating gives CASRLSGGTNEKLFF. The V call is TRBV6-5, the J call TRBJ1-4; D gene ambiguous. This CDR3 is 15 amino acids long. Germline CDR1 reads MNHEY; CDR2 reads SVGAGI. The V end lost 6 bases, the J end lost 2 bases, and 13 bases lay between the germline ends.